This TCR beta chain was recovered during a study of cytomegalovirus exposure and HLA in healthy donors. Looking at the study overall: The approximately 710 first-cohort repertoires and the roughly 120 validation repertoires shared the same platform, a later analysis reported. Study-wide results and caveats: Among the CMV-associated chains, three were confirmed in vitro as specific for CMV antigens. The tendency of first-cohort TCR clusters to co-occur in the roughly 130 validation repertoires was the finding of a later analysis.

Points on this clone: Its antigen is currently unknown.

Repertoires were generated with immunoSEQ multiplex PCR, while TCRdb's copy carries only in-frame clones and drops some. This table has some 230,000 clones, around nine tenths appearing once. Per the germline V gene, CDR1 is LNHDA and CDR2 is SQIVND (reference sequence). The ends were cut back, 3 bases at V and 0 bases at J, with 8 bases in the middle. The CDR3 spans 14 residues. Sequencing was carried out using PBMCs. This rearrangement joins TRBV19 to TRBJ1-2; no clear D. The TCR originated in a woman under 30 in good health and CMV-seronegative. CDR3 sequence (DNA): TGTGCCAGTAGTATCGGGATCTCTAACTATGGCTACACCTTC. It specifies CASSIGISNYGYTF.